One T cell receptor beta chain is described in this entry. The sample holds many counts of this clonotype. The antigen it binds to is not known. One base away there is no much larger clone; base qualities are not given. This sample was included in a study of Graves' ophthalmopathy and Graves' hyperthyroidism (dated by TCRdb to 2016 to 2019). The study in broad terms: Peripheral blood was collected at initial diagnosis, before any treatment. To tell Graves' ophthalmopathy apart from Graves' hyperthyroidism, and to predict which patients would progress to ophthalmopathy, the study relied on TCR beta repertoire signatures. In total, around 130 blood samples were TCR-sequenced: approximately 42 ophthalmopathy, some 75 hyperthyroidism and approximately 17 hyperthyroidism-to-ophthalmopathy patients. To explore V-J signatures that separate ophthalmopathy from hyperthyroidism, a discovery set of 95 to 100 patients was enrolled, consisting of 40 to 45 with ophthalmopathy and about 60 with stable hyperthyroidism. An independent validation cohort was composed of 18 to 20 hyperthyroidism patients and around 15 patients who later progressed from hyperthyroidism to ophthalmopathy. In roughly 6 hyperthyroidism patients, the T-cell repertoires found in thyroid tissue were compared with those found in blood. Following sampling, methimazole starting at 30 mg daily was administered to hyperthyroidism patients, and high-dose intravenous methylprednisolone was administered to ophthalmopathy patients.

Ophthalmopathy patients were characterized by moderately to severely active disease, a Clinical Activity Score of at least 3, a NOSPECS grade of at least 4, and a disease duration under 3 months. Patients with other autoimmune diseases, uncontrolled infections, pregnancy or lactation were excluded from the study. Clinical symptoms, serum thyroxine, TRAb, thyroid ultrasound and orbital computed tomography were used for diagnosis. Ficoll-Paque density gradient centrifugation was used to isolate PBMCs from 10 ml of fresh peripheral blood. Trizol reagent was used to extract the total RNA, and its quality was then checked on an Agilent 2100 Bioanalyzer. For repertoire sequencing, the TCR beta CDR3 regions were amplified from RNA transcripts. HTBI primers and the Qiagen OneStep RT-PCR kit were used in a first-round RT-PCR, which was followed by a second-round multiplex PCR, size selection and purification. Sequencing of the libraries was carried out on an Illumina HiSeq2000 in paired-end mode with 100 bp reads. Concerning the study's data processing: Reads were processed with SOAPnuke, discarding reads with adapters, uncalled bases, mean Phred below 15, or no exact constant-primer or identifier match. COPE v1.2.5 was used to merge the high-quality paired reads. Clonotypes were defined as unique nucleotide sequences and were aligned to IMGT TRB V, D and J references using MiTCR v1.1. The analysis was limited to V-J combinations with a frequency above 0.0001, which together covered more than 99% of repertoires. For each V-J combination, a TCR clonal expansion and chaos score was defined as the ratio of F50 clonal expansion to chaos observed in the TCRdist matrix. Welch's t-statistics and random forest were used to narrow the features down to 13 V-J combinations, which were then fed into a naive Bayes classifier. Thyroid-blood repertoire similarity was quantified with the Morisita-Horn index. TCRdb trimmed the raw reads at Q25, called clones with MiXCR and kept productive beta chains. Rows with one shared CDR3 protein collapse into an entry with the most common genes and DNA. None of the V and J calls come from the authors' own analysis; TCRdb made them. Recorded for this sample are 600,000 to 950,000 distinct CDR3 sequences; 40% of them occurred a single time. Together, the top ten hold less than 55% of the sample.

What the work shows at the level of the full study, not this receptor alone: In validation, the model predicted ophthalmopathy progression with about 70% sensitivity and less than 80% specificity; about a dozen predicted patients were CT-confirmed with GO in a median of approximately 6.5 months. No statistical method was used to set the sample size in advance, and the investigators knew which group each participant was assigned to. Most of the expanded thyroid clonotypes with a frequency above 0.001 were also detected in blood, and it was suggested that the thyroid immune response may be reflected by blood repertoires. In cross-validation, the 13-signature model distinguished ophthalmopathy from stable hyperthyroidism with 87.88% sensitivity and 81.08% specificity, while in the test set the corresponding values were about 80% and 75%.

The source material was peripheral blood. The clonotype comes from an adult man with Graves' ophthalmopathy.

The CDR3 region reads CATGGTGGAYGYTF. The nucleotide sequence is given as TGTGCCACCGGCGGGACAGGGGGCGCGTATGGCTACACCTTC. The rearrangement joined TRBV24-1 to TRBJ1-2, with 12 middle bases fitting TRBD1. V is trimmed back by 9 bases and J by 5 bases, and the junction contains 6 bases that no gene match accounts for. For CDR1 and CDR2, the germline V gene lists KGHDR and SFDVKD. The CDR3 runs 14 amino acids, cysteine and phenylalanine included. This entry keeps only the CDR3 DNA: 42 bases, framed from base 1.